The 30 T cell receptor beta chains listed next were all sequenced from one sample in a study of shared clonotypes between healthy human individuals. Profiled with immunoSEQ multiplex PCR; TCRdb holds only in-frame clones, not every one. The repertoire holds 2 million to 3 million clones, with over 85% as singletons. The source material was naive CD4+ T cells from PBMCs. Subset of the sample: CD45RA+ positively selected. The receptors were sampled from a man aged 18 to 29 in good health. Some clones in this sample may be carry-over from other donors' samples.

V is TRBV6-5 and J is TRBJ1-2; 8 bases are a match to TRBD1. The CDR3 has 14 residues. The trim removed 5 bases at V and 3 bases at J, leaving 5 bases unmatched. Germline CDR1 MNHEY, CDR2 SVGAGI. CDR3 in DNA: TGTGCCAGCAGTCCCGGGACAGGTGACTATGGCTACACCTTC. Translation gives CASSPGTGDYGYTF.

The V and J genes are TRBV6-1 and TRBJ2-1, with 10 bases matching TRBD2. The germline V gene encodes CDR1 MNHNS and CDR2 SASEGT. The CDR3 totals 15 residues. V trimming: 7 bases; J trimming: 4 bases; junction bases outside the gene matches: 7. CDR3 bases: TGTGCCAGCACTTTTAGAGCGGGAGGGTACAATGAGCAGTTCTTC. This codes for CASTFRAGGYNEQFF.

This rearrangement joins TRBV10-3 to TRBJ2-1; 16 bases agree with TRBD2. The V gene's germline CDR1 is ENHRY and CDR2 SYGVKD. The CDR3 has 21 amino acids. J gave up 7 bases and V 2 bases, and 17 bases lay outside the gene matches. The CDR3: CAISEVAGTSGRAGYGNEQFF. The CDR3 coding sequence is TGTGCCATCAGTGAGGTCGCCGGGACTAGCGGGAGGGCGGGGTACGGAAATGAGCAGTTCTTC.

The rearrangement joins TRBV5-4 to TRBJ2-2; D tentatively reads TRBD1 or TRBD2 (5 bases each). The CDR3 is 16 residues long. Germline-derived CDR1 and CDR2 are SGHNT and YYREEE (reference sequence). The V and J ends lost 0 bases and 1 base respectively, with 10 bases between them. The CDR3 coding sequence is TGTGCCAGCAGCTTGGTAGGGGACGGGAACACCGGGGAGCTGTTTTTT. This gives the protein CASSLVGDGNTGELFF.

This chain links TRBV4-2 with TRBJ2-7; D may be TRBD1 (6 bases). V shed 3 bases and J shed 6 bases, with 15 bases lying between them. This CDR3 is 14 amino acids long. Per the germline V gene, CDR1 is LGHNA and CDR2 is YNFKEQ. This CDR3 reads CASSQGATTLEQYF. The CDR3 bases are TGTGCCAGCAGCCAGGGGGCGACTACTCTCGAGCAGTACTTC.

The V and J genes are TRBV28 and TRBJ2-3, with D hard to call. CDR1 and CDR2 from the germline V gene are MDHEN and SYDVKM. This CDR3 region has 14 residues. The ends were cut back, 8 bases at V and 2 bases at J, with 14 bases in the middle. The CDR3 loop reads CASSPGQNTDTQYF. CDR3 bases: TGTGCCAGCTCACCGGGCCAGAACACAGATACGCAGTATTTT. The complete variable domain, with remaining parts taken from reference TRBV28 and TRBJ2-3, reads DVKVTQSSRYLVKRTGEKVFLECVQDMDHENMFWYRQDPGLGLRLIYFSYDVKMKEKGDIPEGYSVSREKKERFSLILESASTNQTSMYLCASSPGQNTDTQYFGPGTRLTVL.

This clone is a singleton in its sample. The CDR3: CASSARTSALGREQFF. The CDR3 DNA follows: TGCGCCAGCAGCGCCCGGACTAGCGCCCTGGGGCGTGAGCAGTTCTTC. V is TRBV4-1 and J is TRBJ2-1, with 9 bases matching TRBD2. Trimming removed 5 bases from V and 9 bases from J; junction bases left unmatched: 14. CDR1 is MGHRA, CDR2 YSYEKL, per germline. The CDR3 is 16 amino acids.

The V gene is TRBV27, the J gene TRBJ2-7; 8 bases align to TRBD2. Trimming removed 0 bases from V and 1 base from J; junction bases left unmatched: 2. Germline CDR1 MNHEY, CDR2 SMNVEV (reference sequence). The CDR3 is 15 residues long. The CDR3 DNA is TGTGCCAGCAGTTTATCGGTAGCGGGGTCCTACGAGCAGTACTTC. It yields the protein CASSLSVAGSYEQYF.

CDR3 protein: CASSFLDTYEQYF. In nucleotides, the CDR3 is TGTGCCAGCAGTTTTTTGGACACCTACGAGCAGTACTTC. The chain combines TRBV27 with TRBJ2-7; D is perhaps TRBD1 (5 bases). The germline CDR1 and CDR2 sequences are MNHEY and SMNVEV (reference sequence). V gave up 3 bases and J gave up 2 bases, with 8 bases separating them. This CDR3 has 13 residues.

The CDR3 here is CASSLPGVDYGYTF. Written as DNA, the CDR3 is TGTGCCAGCAGCCTCCCGGGGGTAGACTATGGCTACACCTTC. The gene calls are TRBV7-2 and TRBJ1-2, with D perhaps matching TRBD1 (5 bases). The germline gives CDR1 SGHTA, CDR2 FQGNSA. V lost 5 bases and J lost 3, with 13 bases in between. This CDR3 is 14 amino acids long.

This clone appeared a single time. The chain recombines TRBV5-5 with TRBJ1-4; D gene unclear. This CDR3 region has 15 residues. V lost 4 bases, J lost 7 bases, and 17 bases lay in between. Germline-derived CDR1 and CDR2 are SGHKS and YYEKEE (reference sequence). CDR3 coding DNA: TGTGCCAGCAGCGTTGGTATCGGGGTTGGTGAAAAACTGTTTTTT. This gives the protein CASSVGIGVGEKLFF.

The V gene is TRBV2, the J gene TRBJ2-1, with TRBD2 matching over 9 bases. The V segment lost 3 bases and the J segment 12 bases; nucleotides outside the gene matches: 9. The CDR3 runs to 14 residues. The V gene's germline CDR1 is SNHLY and CDR2 FYNNEI. The CDR3 DNA follows: TGTGCCAGCAGTGATTGGCGGGAGGGTCCTGGGCAGTTCTTC. It is translated as CASSDWREGPGQFF. Using reference TRBV2 and TRBJ2-1 for the parts outside the CDR3, the full variable domain is EPEVTQTPSHQVTQMGQEVILRCVPISNHLYFYWYRQILGQKVEFLVSFYNNEISEKSEIFDDQFSVERPDGSNFTLKIRSTKLEDSAMYFCASSDWREGPGQFFGPGTRLTVL.

CDR3 region: CSGTDTSGRNYNEQFF. Here the CDR3 DNA reads TGCAGCGGAACCGACACTAGCGGGAGGAACTACAATGAGCAGTTCTTC. The V and J genes are TRBV29-1 and TRBJ2-1; 12 positions match TRBD2. This CDR3 has 16 amino acids. The trim removed 7 bases at V and 3 bases at J, leaving 10 bases unmatched. Looked up from germline, CDR1 is SQVTM and CDR2 is ANQGSEA.

The V and J genes are TRBV28 and TRBJ2-2, with TRBD2 identical over 9 bases. CDR1 MDHEN and CDR2 SYDVKM come from the germline V gene. V shed 8 bases and J 6 bases; nucleotides not matched to a gene: 7. CDR3 length: 14 amino acids. The CDR3 DNA reads as TGTGCCAGCCGTAGCGGGAGTCGGGCCGGGGAGCTGTTTTTT. It encodes CASRSGSRAGELFF.

CDR3 region: CASSDSGRASLGEQYF. The CDR3 bases are TGCGCCAGCAGTGATAGCGGGAGGGCCTCGTTGGGCGAGCAGTACTTC. This sequence joins TRBV10-1 and TRBJ2-7; the match to TRBD2 covers 11 bases. The V gene's germline CDR1 is WNHNN and CDR2 SYGVQD (reference sequence). This CDR3 is built from 16 residues. With 3 bases clipped from V and 6 bases from J, the junction kept 10 bases outside the gene matches.

The chain carries TRBV5-1 and TRBJ2-3, with no clear D. The CDR3 has 15 amino acids. Germline V CDR1 and CDR2: SGHRS, YFSETQ. V was shortened by 1 base and J by 2 bases, with 11 bases between the two germline ends. Here the CDR3 reads CASSLIPTNTDTQYF. CDR3 nucleotide sequence: TGCGCCAGCAGCTTGATACCCACCAACACAGATACGCAGTATTTT.

The CDR3 nucleotides are TGTGCCAGCAGCTCCCGGCCACAAGGGAACATTCAGTACTTC. This codes for CASSSRPQGNIQYF. V usage is TRBV5-4 and J usage is TRBJ2-4, with no clear D. V was pared by 3 bases and J by 7 bases, with 14 bases between. Looked up from germline, CDR1 is SGHNT and CDR2 is YYREEE (reference sequence). The CDR3 sequence is 14 residues long.

The chain carries TRBV15 and TRBJ1-2; unclear D gene. The germline V gene encodes CDR1 LNHNV and CDR2 YYDKDF (reference sequence). This CDR3 is 14 amino acids long. Trimming cost V 5 bases and J 2 bases, with 12 bases left between them. The DNA for the CDR3 is TGTGCCACCAGCCCCCCGGGCACCAACTATGGCTACACCTTC. This sequence encodes CATSPPGTNYGYTF.

The V and J genes are TRBV7-9 and TRBJ2-7, with 9 bases identical to TRBD2. Per the germline V gene, CDR1 is SEHNR and CDR2 is FQNEAQ (reference sequence). The CDR3 sequence is 15 residues long. V was pared by 6 bases and J by 7 bases, with 13 bases of the junction left unmatched. CDR3 coding DNA: TGTGCCAGCAGATACGGGACTAGCCGCGCGGAGGAGCAGTACTTC. Translation: CASRYGTSRAEEQYF.

The CDR3 DNA sequence: TGCGCCAGCAGCAGGGGGACTTCAGAGCAGTTCTTC. Residues: CASSRGTSEQFF. The chain has TRBV5-1 and TRBJ2-1; D possibly matches TRBD1 or TRBD2 (6 bases each). Germline V lookup: CDR1 SGHRS, CDR2 YFSETQ. The germline V and J ends were trimmed by 4 bases and 10 bases, with 12 bases remaining between them. This CDR3 region has 12 residues.

This clone showed up just once. This chain joins TRBV19 and TRBJ2-5; the D is unclear. The CDR3 is made up of 13 amino acids. Germline V gives CDR1 LNHDA, CDR2 SQIVND (reference sequence). With 5 bases removed from V and 1 base from J, the gap between germline ends came to 8 bases. The CDR3 is CASSQQFQETQYF. The DNA of the CDR3 is TGTGCCAGTAGTCAACAGTTCCAAGAGACCCAGTACTTC.

This clone was found once. J is TRBJ1-3 and V is TRBV11-3; D is undetermined. There are 13 residues in the CDR3. Germline CDR1 reads SGHNT; CDR2 reads YENEEA. Deletions cut 2 bases from V and 8 bases from J, with 10 bases between. For the CDR3, the DNA is TGTGCCAGCAGCTTATTTTCGGGAGACACCATATATTTT. This codes for CASSLFSGDTIYF.

The CDR3 region has the DNA TGTGCCAGCAGTAACCAACTAGGGACTAGCGGGGCCTACGAGCAGTACTTC. This codes for CASSNQLGTSGAYEQYF. This chain connects TRBV28 to TRBJ2-7, with 13 bases matching TRBD2. Per the germline V gene, CDR1 is MDHEN and CDR2 is SYDVKM. The CDR3 covers 17 residues. V trimming: 5 bases; J trimming: 2 bases; junction bases outside the gene matches: 9.

A single count supports this clone. The gene calls are TRBV7-3 and TRBJ2-1; the D call may be TRBD1 or TRBD2 (5 bases each). This CDR3 has 15 amino acids. Trimming took off 2 bases at V and 0 bases at J, with 8 bases between the two ends. From germline, CDR1 is SGHTA and CDR2 FQGTGA. CDR3 sequence reads: CASSLGTGSYNEQFF. Written as DNA, the CDR3 is TGTGCCAGCAGCTTAGGGACGGGCTCCTACAATGAGCAGTTCTTC.

The chain has TRBV27 and TRBJ2-1, with 7 positions matching TRBD2. This CDR3 contains 16 residues. V lost 6 bases to trimming and J lost 4 bases; unmatched junction nucleotides: 12. Germline V gives CDR1 MNHEY, CDR2 SMNVEV (reference sequence). The CDR3 region is CASREAGARGYNEQFF. The CDR3 region has the DNA TGTGCCAGCAGGGAGGCGGGAGCGCGGGGATACAATGAGCAGTTCTTC.

The chain employs TRBV6-4 and TRBJ1-1, with D possibly matching TRBD1 (5 bases). The length of the CDR3 is 12 residues. From germline, CDR1 is MRHNA and CDR2 SNTAGT. Trimming left V 5 bases short and J 8 bases short, with 12 bases between. The CDR3 loop is CASSPGTGEAFF. The CDR3 DNA follows: TGTGCCAGCAGTCCCGGGACCGGGGAAGCTTTCTTT.

The chain couples TRBV19 to TRBJ2-1, with TRBD2 matching over 8 bases. Per germline, CDR1 LNHDA and CDR2 SQIVND (reference sequence). The CDR3 totals 15 residues. J gave up 5 bases and V 3 bases, and 6 bases lay outside the gene matches. The DNA for the CDR3 is TGTGCCAGTAGTATGGGTAGCGGGACAAACAATGAGCAGTTCTTC. This translates into CASSMGSGTNNEQFF. Full variable domain (remainder filled in from reference TRBV19 and TRBJ2-1): DGGITQSPKYLFRKEGQNVTLSCEQNLNHDAMYWYRQDPGQGLRLIYYSQIVNDFQKGDIAEGYSVSREKKESFPLTVTSAQKNPTAFYLCASSMGSGTNNEQFFGPGTRLTVL.

CDR3 DNA: TGTGCCAGCAGCTTAATCGTTTTGGAGACCCAGTACTTC. Protein sequence: CASSLIVLETQYF. The genes are TRBV7-2 and TRBJ2-5; D not resolved. With 2 bases removed from V and 5 bases from J, the gap between germline ends came to 9 bases. CDR3 length equals 13 residues. CDR1 is SGHTA, CDR2 FQGNSA, per germline.

The rearrangement links TRBV6-1 to TRBJ2-7, with D possibly TRBD1 on 5 matching bases. The CDR3 spans 14 residues. V shed 5 bases and J shed 0 bases, with 11 bases lying between them. In germline, CDR1 is MNHNS, CDR2 SASEGT. The CDR3 coding sequence is TGTGCCAGCAGTACAATAGGGGCCTCCTACGAGCAGTACTTC. Its translation is CASSTIGASYEQYF.

The rearrangement uses TRBV14 and TRBJ1-1, with TRBD1 as a possible D gene (6 bases). The CDR3 sequence is 13 residues long. Germline V gene lookup returns CDR1 SGHDN and CDR2 FVKESK. Deletions cut 8 bases from V and 4 bases from J, with 14 bases between. The CDR3 DNA is TGTGCCAGCGCGTGGGGGCGCGCCACTGAAGCTTTCTTT. It encodes CASAWGRATEAFF.